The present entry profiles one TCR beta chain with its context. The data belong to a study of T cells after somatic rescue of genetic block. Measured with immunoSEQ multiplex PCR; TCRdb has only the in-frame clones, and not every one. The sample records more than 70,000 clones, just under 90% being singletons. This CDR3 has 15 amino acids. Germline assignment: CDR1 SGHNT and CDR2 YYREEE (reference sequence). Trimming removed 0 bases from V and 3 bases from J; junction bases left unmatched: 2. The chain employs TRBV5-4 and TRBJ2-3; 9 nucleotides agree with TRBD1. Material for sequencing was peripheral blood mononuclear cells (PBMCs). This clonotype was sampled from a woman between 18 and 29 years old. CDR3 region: CASSLGGQGTDTQYF. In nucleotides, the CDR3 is TGTGCCAGCAGCTTGGGGGGACAGGGTACAGATACGCAGTATTTT.